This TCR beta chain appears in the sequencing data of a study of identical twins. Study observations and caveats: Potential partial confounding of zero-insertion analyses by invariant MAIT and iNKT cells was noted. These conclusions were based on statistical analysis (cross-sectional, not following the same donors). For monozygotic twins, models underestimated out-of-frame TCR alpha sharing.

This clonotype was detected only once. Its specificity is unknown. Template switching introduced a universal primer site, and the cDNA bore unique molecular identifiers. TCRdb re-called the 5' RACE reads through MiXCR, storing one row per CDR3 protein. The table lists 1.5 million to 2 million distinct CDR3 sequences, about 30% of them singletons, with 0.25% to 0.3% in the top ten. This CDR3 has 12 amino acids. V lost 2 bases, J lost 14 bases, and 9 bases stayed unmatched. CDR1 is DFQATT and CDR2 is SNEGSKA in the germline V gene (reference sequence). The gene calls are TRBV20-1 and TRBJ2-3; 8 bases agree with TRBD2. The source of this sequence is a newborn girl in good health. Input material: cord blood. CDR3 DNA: TGCAGTGCTAGACGGGGGGGCGATGGAGCGTATTTT. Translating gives CSARRGGDGAYF.